The 29 T cell receptor beta chains in this list originate from one sample, sequenced in a study of PD-L1 blockade in urothelial cancer. Indicated time point: peripheral blood 6 weeks after treatment start. Repertoires were generated with immunoSEQ multiplex PCR, while TCRdb's copy carries only in-frame clones and drops some. The sample consists of around 41,000 clones, about 80% of them appearing once. The specimen was PBMCs, collected around atezolizumab (anti-PD-L1) treatment. The source is a man aged 60-69 years with urothelial cancer.

The genes are TRBV6-5 and TRBJ1-2; D remains unclear. The CDR3 has 14 amino acids. V gave up 6 bases and J gave up 1 base, with 12 bases separating them. Per the germline V gene, CDR1 is MNHEY and CDR2 is SVGAGI. The CDR3 nucleotides read TGTGCCAGCAGCCGCCGGGAACTTAACTATGGCTACACCTTC. This gives the protein CASSRRELNYGYTF.

Details on this clone: At one end the junction does not follow the germline gene, possibly because of a read error. The rearrangement uses TRBV7-7 and TRBJ1-5, with a possible D match to TRBD1 (5 bases). This CDR3 contains 13 residues. Germline V lookup: CDR1 SSHAT, CDR2 FNYEAQ (reference sequence). CDR3 coding DNA: TGTGCTAGCAGCTTCTCCCAGGGTAGTCCCCAGCATTTT. Its translation is CASSFSQGSPQHF.

This clone has only a few counts. The chain joins TRBV6-4 to TRBJ1-5; no firm D call. V lost 9 bases and J lost 9, with 12 bases in between. Germline values: CDR1 MRHNA, CDR2 SNTAGT. There are 11 residues in the CDR3. The CDR3 is CARGPRRPQHF. CDR3 DNA: TGTGCCAGAGGCCCGAGGAGGCCCCAGCATTTT.

As DNA, the CDR3 is TGCGCCAGCAGCTTGTTGCCTGGGCTGGGCACCGGGGAGCTGTTTTTT. Protein sequence: CASSLLPGLGTGELFF. The chain carries TRBV5-1 and TRBJ2-2, with D hard to call. Germline CDR1 is SGHRS and CDR2 is YFSETQ. Trimming stripped 1 base from V and 4 bases from J, with 14 bases between. CDR3 size: 16 residues. Looking up the rest from reference TRBV5-1 and TRBJ2-2 gives the full variable domain: KAGVTQTPRYLIKTRGQQVTLSCSPISGHRSVSWYQQTPGQGLQFLFEYFSETQRNKGNFPGRFSGRQFSNSRSEMNVSTLELGDSALYLCASSLLPGLGTGELFFGEGSRLTVL.

This clone has only one observation. V and J are TRBV11-2 and TRBJ1-5; TRBD1 aligns across 7 bases. The CDR3 runs to 13 residues. Germline CDR1 SGHAT, CDR2 FQNNGV. After removal of 5 bases from V and 7 bases from J, the junction contained 5 bases not matched to a gene. The CDR3 coding sequence is TGTGCCAGCAGCGTACACAGGGGACAGCCCCAGCATTTT. Protein: CASSVHRGQPQHF.

The V and J genes are TRBV28 and TRBJ2-7; 8 positions match TRBD2. Germline values: CDR1 MDHEN, CDR2 SYDVKM. The CDR3 extends over 16 amino acids. Unmatched junction bases numbered 9, after V lost 3 bases and J lost 2 bases. The CDR3 DNA is TGTGCCAGCAGTTTGTCGAGCGGGGGCATAGCCTACGAGCAGTACTTC. As protein: CASSLSSGGIAYEQYF.

V and J are TRBV6-5 and TRBJ2-7, with TRBD1 identical over 12 bases. The germline V gene has CDR1 MNHEY and CDR2 SVGAGI. The J segment lost 8 bases and the V segment lost 5 bases, leaving 7 bases of the junction unmatched. This CDR3 has 14 amino acids. This CDR3 is CASSDPGQGAQQYF. In nucleotides, the CDR3 is TGTGCCAGCAGTGACCCGGGACAGGGGGCTCAGCAGTACTTC.

The chain recombines TRBV21-1 with TRBJ2-3; the table's D call, TRBD2, has no DNA check behind it. TRBV21-1 is described as a pseudogene. This CDR3 contains 15 residues. The CDR3 DNA is TGTGCCAGCAAGACTAGCGGGGGGCTTCAGGATACGCAGTATTTT. It translates to CASKTSGGLQDTQYF.

This chain uses TRBV7-9 with TRBJ2-7; TRBD1 aligns across 9 bases. CDR1 is SEHNR and CDR2 is FQNEAQ in the germline V gene (reference sequence). The CDR3 consists of 14 residues. J lost 4 bases, V lost 5 bases, and 6 bases had no gene match. This CDR3 is CASSHRDREYEQYF. The CDR3 nucleotides are TGTGCCAGCAGCCACCGGGACAGGGAGTACGAGCAGTACTTC.

This chain connects TRBV7-8 to TRBJ1-6; the D gene is possibly TRBD1 (5 bases). Germline-derived CDR1 and CDR2 are SGHVS and FQNEAQ. Trimming left V 5 bases short and J 6 bases short, with 14 bases between. The CDR3 has 15 residues. CDR3 DNA: TGTGCCAGCAGCCGGACCGGGGGAGGTAATTCACCCCTCCACTTT. Translation gives CASSRTGGGNSPLHF.

The rearrangement joins TRBV18 to TRBJ2-4, with 8 bases matching TRBD1. J was trimmed by 7 bases and V by 0 bases; bases with no gene match: 8. Germline CDR1 reads KGHSH; CDR2 reads LQKENI. The CDR3 spans 16 residues. CDR3 DNA sequence: TGTGCCAGCTCACCACCTAACAGGGGGAATGATAACATTCAGTACTTC. As protein: CASSPPNRGNDNIQYF.

This chain uses TRBV6-1 with TRBJ2-5; TRBD2 matches at 8 bases. V trimming: 0 bases; J trimming: 2 bases; junction bases outside the gene matches: 17. The germline CDR1 and CDR2 sequences are MNHNS and SASEGT. The CDR3 is made up of 20 amino acids. The DNA of the CDR3 is TGTGCCAGCAGTGAAGCGGTGGCGGGGGGCCGCTTTTCGGTACAAGAGACCCAGTACTTC. It translates to CASSEAVAGGRFSVQETQYF.

V is TRBV18 and J is TRBJ1-1; a possible D gene is TRBD1 (5 bases). Germline CDR1 KGHSH, CDR2 LQKENI. Trimming shortened V by 0 bases and J by 4 bases, and 9 bases separated the two germline ends. The CDR3 extends over 14 amino acids. The CDR3 protein is CASSPPAGSTEAFF. The DNA for the CDR3 is TGTGCCAGCTCACCACCGGCAGGGTCCACTGAAGCTTTCTTT.

In its sample, this clone was seen once. The chain combines TRBV7-2 with TRBJ2-5; possible D gene TRBD1, 6 bases. The CDR3 length is 16 residues. The germline V and J ends were trimmed by 2 bases and 5 bases, with 18 bases remaining between them. The V gene's germline CDR1 is SGHTA and CDR2 FQGNSA. CDR3 nucleotides: TGTGCCAGCAGCTTATCCCCCTCTACTAGGGGGGAGACCCAGTACTTC. This gives the protein CASSLSPSTRGETQYF.

The V gene is TRBV5-4, the J gene TRBJ2-7, with TRBD1 identical over 7 bases. The CDR3 is 16 amino acids. V was pared by 0 bases and J by 5 bases, with 11 bases of the junction left unmatched. Germline-derived CDR1 and CDR2 are SGHNT and YYREEE (reference sequence). CDR3 bases: TGTGCCAGCAGCTTGGAGGTGGACAGGCCCGGCCACGAGCAGTACTTC. Translation gives CASSLEVDRPGHEQYF. The whole variable domain, remainder taken from reference TRBV5-4 and TRBJ2-7, is ETGVTQSPTHLIKTRGQQVTLRCSSQSGHNTVSWYQQALGQGPQFIFQYYREEENGRGNFPPRFSGLQFPNYSSELNVNALELDDSALYLCASSLEVDRPGHEQYFGPGTRLTVT.

The V and J genes are TRBV6-6 and TRBJ1-2, with D unresolved. Germline CDR1 reads MNHNY; CDR2 reads SVGAGI (reference sequence). The CDR3 extends over 15 amino acids. V gave up 5 bases and J gave up 8 bases, with 21 bases separating them. Here the CDR3 reads CASSSPAGTEGGYTF. CDR3 nucleotides: TGTGCCAGCAGTAGCCCGGCGGGCACCGAAGGCGGCTACACCTTC.

J is TRBJ1-1 and V is TRBV2, with 7 bases matching TRBD1. J gave up 2 bases and V 4 bases, and 4 bases lay outside the gene matches. The CDR3 has 14 residues. CDR1 SNHLY and CDR2 FYNNEI come from the germline V gene. The CDR3 sequence: CASSGGTVNTEAFF. As DNA, the CDR3 is TGTGCCAGCAGTGGGGGGACAGTTAACACTGAAGCTTTCTTT.

The CDR3 DNA sequence: TGTGCCAGCAGTCCACAGACAGGGTTACCCTACGAGCAGTACTTC. Its translation: CASSPQTGLPYEQYF. The chain joins TRBV28 to TRBJ2-7, with 7 positions matching TRBD1. V gave up 5 bases and J gave up 2 bases; unmatched junction bases: 9. There are 15 residues in the CDR3. From germline, CDR1 is MDHEN and CDR2 SYDVKM.

The CDR3 loop reads CASSLGGPTGLEYNEQFF. DNA of the CDR3: TGTGCCAGCAGCTTGGGAGGCCCGACAGGGCTTGAATACAATGAGCAGTTCTTC. The chain carries TRBV5-4 and TRBJ2-1, with 7 bases lining up with TRBD1. The germline CDR1 and CDR2 sequences are SGHNT and YYREEE (reference sequence). The CDR3 has 18 residues. Trimming removed 0 bases from V and 4 bases from J; junction bases left unmatched: 13.

This chain joins TRBV29-1 and TRBJ2-5, with TRBD1 identical over 8 bases. The germline gives CDR1 SQVTM, CDR2 ANQGSEA. The CDR3 totals 14 residues. Trimming at V came to 4 bases and at J to 5 bases, leaving 9 bases not matched to a gene. This CDR3 is CSVGTGTGQETQYF. The CDR3 coding sequence is TGCAGCGTTGGGACCGGGACAGGTCAGGAGACCCAGTACTTC. Using reference TRBV29-1 and TRBJ2-5 for the parts outside the CDR3, the full variable domain is SAVISQKPSRDICQRGTSLTIQCQVDSQVTMMFWYRQQPGQSLTLIATANQGSEATYESGFVIDKFPISRPNLTFSTLTVSNMSPEDSSIYLCSVGTGTGQETQYFGPGTRLLVL.

This clone appeared a few times. This chain joins TRBV25-1 and TRBJ1-6; D call uncertain. This CDR3 spans 14 amino acids. Germline V gene data show CDR1 as MGHDK and CDR2 as SYGVNS. Trimming left V 0 bases short and J 11 bases short, with 11 bases between. This CDR3 is CASSEYWKEAPLHF. The CDR3 bases are TGTGCCAGCAGTGAATACTGGAAGGAGGCACCCCTCCACTTT.

The V and J genes are TRBV4-1 and TRBJ2-7; D is undetermined. With 1 base removed from V and 3 bases from J, the gap between germline ends came to 10 bases. Germline CDR1 MGHRA, CDR2 YSYEKL. The CDR3 covers 14 residues. Here the CDR3 reads CASSQVTTFYEQYF. In nucleotides, the CDR3 is TGCGCCAGCAGCCAAGTTACTACGTTCTACGAGCAGTACTTC.

The chain joins TRBV11-2 to TRBJ1-3, with 8 bases identical to TRBD1. Germline values: CDR1 SGHAT, CDR2 FQNNGV. Trimming cost V 3 bases and J 8 bases; bases outside gene matches: 6. The CDR3 sequence is 14 residues long. The DNA of the CDR3 is TGTGCCAGCAGCTTGGACAGGGTAAAAGACACCATATATTTT. Protein product: CASSLDRVKDTIYF.

The chain is built from TRBV7-3 and TRBJ2-2, with 8 bases aligning to TRBD1. Germline V gene sequence: CDR1 SGHTA, CDR2 FQGTGA. The CDR3 sequence is 17 residues long. The ends lost 5 bases at V and 4 bases at J; junction bases unmatched: 12. The CDR3 DNA reads as TGTGCCAGCAGCCCCTCATTGACAGGGGCGGGCACCGGGGAGCTGTTTTTT. As protein: CASSPSLTGAGTGELFF. Full variable domain (outside the CDR3, taken from reference TRBV7-3 and TRBJ2-2): GAGVSQTPSNKVTEKGKYVELRCDPISGHTALYWYRQSLGQGPEFLIYFQGTGAADDSGLPNDRFFAVRPEGSVSTLKIQRTERGDSAVYLCASSPSLTGAGTGELFFGEGSRLTVL.

This sequence joins TRBV10-1 and TRBJ1-6, with D perhaps matching TRBD1 (5 bases). This CDR3 has 10 residues. Germline CDR1 is WNHNN and CDR2 is SYGVQD (reference sequence). The CDR3: CGRADSPLHF. The CDR3 DNA follows: TGCGGCAGGGCGGATTCACCCCTCCACTTT.

The chain carries TRBV28 and TRBJ1-2; perhaps TRBD1 as D (5 bases). The CDR3 length is 14 residues. Germline V gene lookup returns CDR1 MDHEN and CDR2 SYDVKM. With 4 bases removed from V and 2 bases from J, the gap between germline ends came to 11 bases. Here the CDR3 reads CASSSTGGNYGYTF. The CDR3 DNA sequence: TGTGCCAGCAGTTCAACCGGGGGAAACTATGGCTACACCTTC.

The chain couples TRBV4-1 to TRBJ1-3; D not certain. Trimming left V 0 bases short and J 0 bases short, with 6 bases between. The CDR3 has 15 residues. The germline gives CDR1 MGHRA, CDR2 YSYEKL. The CDR3 reads CASSQEEFSGNTIYF. The DNA for the CDR3 is TGCGCCAGCAGCCAAGAGGAGTTCTCTGGAAACACCATATATTTT.

The chain couples TRBV5-1 to TRBJ2-7; unclear D gene. From germline, CDR1 is SGHRS and CDR2 YFSETQ. The length of the CDR3 is 13 residues. V shed 0 bases and J shed 7 bases, with 11 bases lying between them. CDR3 amino acids: CASSLEVNGEQYF. As DNA, the CDR3 is TGCGCCAGCAGCTTGGAAGTGAACGGGGAGCAGTACTTC.

The genes are TRBV18 and TRBJ2-7; 7 bases match TRBD1. Trimming removed 2 bases from V and 3 bases from J; junction bases left unmatched: 4. The V gene's germline CDR1 is KGHSH and CDR2 LQKENI. There are 14 residues in the CDR3. The DNA of the CDR3 is TGTGCCAGCTCACCAGCGACAGGGATCTACGAGCAGTACTTC. Translation: CASSPATGIYEQYF.